The 27 T cell receptor beta chains below all came from one sample that was sequenced in a study of cytotoxic CD8 clonotypes in ibrutinib-treated CLL. Method: immunoSEQ multiplex PCR; TCRdb's copy keeps in-frame clones and lacks some. The table shows more than 200,000 clones, with roughly three quarters occurring only once. This sample comprised PBMCs, obtained after 12 months of ibrutinib treatment. These receptors originate from a human donor with chronic lymphocytic leukemia.

This clone was seen just once. The chain has TRBV27 and TRBJ2-2; the D gene is possibly TRBD2 (5 bases). Trimming shortened V by 6 bases and J by 5 bases, and 22 bases separated the two germline ends. The CDR3 spans 17 residues. Per germline, CDR1 MNHEY and CDR2 SMNVEV (reference sequence). Here the CDR3 reads CASRPASAQRDTGELFF. The CDR3 bases are TGTGCCAGCAGGCCCGCTTCGGCTCAACGGGATACCGGGGAGCTGTTTTTT.

This clone has a handful of counts. The rearrangement joins TRBV9 to TRBJ2-1, with D hard to call. The ends were cut back, 3 bases at V and 4 bases at J, with 14 bases in the middle. The CDR3 spans 15 residues. Germline-derived CDR1 and CDR2 are SGDLS and YYNGEE. CDR3 sequence (DNA): TGTGCCAGCAGCGAAAGCTCAGGAGAGTACAATGAGCAGTTCTTC. Its translation is CASSESSGEYNEQFF.

The gene calls are TRBV9 and TRBJ2-1; D gene uncertain. V dropped 4 bases and J dropped 0 bases, with 11 bases sitting between them. CDR3 length: 15 residues. From germline, CDR1 is SGDLS and CDR2 YYNGEE. The CDR3 bases are TGTGCCAGCAGCCCTATTACCAGCTCCTACAATGAGCAGTTCTTC. Its translation is CASSPITSSYNEQFF.

The chain couples TRBV30 to TRBJ1-1; D perhaps matches TRBD1 (6 bases). V was shortened by 5 bases and J by 6 bases, with 13 bases between the two germline ends. Germline-derived CDR1 and CDR2 are GTSNPN and SVGIG (reference sequence). This CDR3 region has 12 residues. The CDR3 DNA is TGTGCCTGGGCCGGGGGGGCGTCTGAAGCTTTCTTT. Amino acids: CAWAGGASEAFF.

The rearrangement uses TRBV5-4 and TRBJ2-7, with D possibly matching TRBD2 (5 bases). V was clipped by 2 bases and J by 0 bases, with 15 bases between them. CDR3 length: 16 residues. Germline V lookup: CDR1 SGHNT, CDR2 YYREEE (reference sequence). CDR3 residues: CASSLPPGAGSYEQYF. The CDR3 coding sequence is TGTGCCAGCAGCTTACCTCCAGGTGCGGGCTCCTACGAGCAGTACTTC.

The chain carries TRBV28 and TRBJ1-2; TRBD1 matches at 12 bases. The CDR3 consists of 15 residues. Trimming removed 4 bases from V and 4 bases from J; junction bases left unmatched: 4. Germline CDR1 is MDHEN and CDR2 is SYDVKM. The CDR3 loop reads CASSSGQGAIYGYTF. In DNA, the CDR3 is TGTGCCAGCAGTTCGGGACAGGGGGCTATCTATGGCTACACCTTC.

The V gene is TRBV27, the J gene TRBJ2-7; the D gene is possibly TRBD2 (7 bases). Germline lookup yields CDR1 MNHEY and CDR2 SMNVEV (reference sequence). Trimming cost V 0 bases and J 4 bases, with 13 bases left between them. The CDR3 is 15 residues long. The CDR3 sequence: CASSLSGGPLYEQYF. The CDR3 nucleotides read TGTGCCAGCAGTTTATCGGGGGGGCCTTTGTACGAGCAGTACTTC.

The chain links TRBV5-1 to TRBJ2-3; unclear D gene. Germline V gives CDR1 SGHRS, CDR2 YFSETQ. V dropped 1 base and J dropped 0 bases, with 6 bases sitting between them. The CDR3 is 14 residues long. CDR3 DNA: TGCGCCAGCAGCTTGACACCTAGCACAGATACGCAGTATTTT. Translation: CASSLTPSTDTQYF.

The gene calls are TRBV2 and TRBJ2-1; D is uncertain. The germline V gene has CDR1 SNHLY and CDR2 FYNNEI. Trimming removed 0 bases at V and 6 bases at J, with 12 bases between. CDR3 length equals 15 residues. CDR3 bases: TGTGCCAGCAGTGAAGCGCTTCGGCAGAGCAATGAGCAGTTCTTC. Translating it yields CASSEALRQSNEQFF.

This clone was detected only a few times. The rearrangement uses TRBV7-3 and TRBJ2-5; D might be TRBD1 (6 bases). This CDR3 contains 14 residues. The V end was cut by 8 bases, the J end by 2 bases, with 15 bases between. CDR1 is SGHTA, CDR2 FQGTGA, per germline. As DNA, the CDR3 is TGTGCCAGCGCCGATGGACAGTTTCAAGAGACCCAGTACTTC. Translated: CASADGQFQETQYF.

The V call is TRBV19, the J call TRBJ1-5; D may be TRBD1 (5 bases). The V and J ends lost 5 bases and 0 bases respectively, with 11 bases between them. Germline V CDR1 and CDR2: LNHDA, SQIVND (reference sequence). This CDR3 contains 15 residues. The CDR3 DNA sequence: TGTGCCAGTAGTCATAACAGGAATAGCAATCAGCCCCAGCATTTT. Protein product: CASSHNRNSNQPQHF.

The chain employs TRBV19 and TRBJ1-2; TRBD1 might be the D (6 bases). Per the germline V gene, CDR1 is LNHDA and CDR2 is SQIVND (reference sequence). Trimming removed 10 bases from V and 4 bases from J, with 16 bases in between. The CDR3 contains 13 residues. CDR3 coding DNA: TGTGCCACCCAGGACAGCCTGGGCTATGGCTACACCTTC. Amino acid sequence: CATQDSLGYGYTF.

The table lists this clone with a few counts. V gene TRBV4-1 combines with J gene TRBJ2-7; 7 nucleotides line up with TRBD1. V trimming: 2 bases; J trimming: 4 bases; junction bases outside the gene matches: 8. There are 15 residues in the CDR3. Germline V gene data show CDR1 as MGHRA and CDR2 as YSYEKL. Here the CDR3 reads CASSQSPGQIYEQYF. Written as DNA, the CDR3 is TGCGCCAGCAGCCAATCGCCGGGACAGATATACGAGCAGTACTTC.

This rearrangement joins TRBV4-2 to TRBJ2-1, with a tentative D call TRBD1 (6 bases). Per germline, CDR1 LGHNA and CDR2 YNFKEQ. V gave up 4 bases and J gave up 10 bases, with 14 bases separating them. CDR3 size: 13 residues. The CDR3 bases are TGTGCCAGCAGCCCCAGAACGAGGGGGGAGCAGTTCTTC. Encoded protein: CASSPRTRGEQFF.

The gene calls are TRBV6-5 and TRBJ2-7; 7 bases are shared with TRBD1. This CDR3 region has 14 residues. V was pared by 8 bases and J by 3 bases, with 10 bases of the junction left unmatched. The germline V gene encodes CDR1 MNHEY and CDR2 SVGAGI. CDR3 residues: CASGFLQGDYEQYF. Here the CDR3 DNA reads TGTGCCAGCGGATTTTTGCAGGGGGACTACGAGCAGTACTTC.

A note on this clone: Other DNA variants within this sample encode the same CDR3. The DNA of the CDR3 is TGTGCCAGCTCACCACCTGAGGGAAGAGAGACCCAGTACTTC. This codes for CASSPPEGRETQYF. The chain has TRBV18 and TRBJ2-5; tentatively, D is TRBD2 (5 bases). CDR1 is KGHSH, CDR2 LQKENI, per germline. Trimming stripped 0 bases from V and 4 bases from J, with 9 bases between. This CDR3 is built from 14 residues.

The chain combines TRBV6-1 with TRBJ2-3; D might be TRBD1 or TRBD2, each matching 5 bases. Germline CDR1 and CDR2: MNHNS and SASEGT. There are 15 residues in the CDR3. V lost 6 bases to trimming and J lost 1 base, with 14 bases between them. CDR3 bases: TGTGCCAGCAGGGAACCGGGACGAGGCACAGATACGCAGTATTTT. Translating it yields CASREPGRGTDTQYF.

The V call is TRBV5-1, the J call TRBJ2-2; D is unresolved. V lost 2 bases and J 3 bases, leaving 11 bases between the germline ends. This CDR3 contains 15 residues. Per the germline V gene, CDR1 is SGHRS and CDR2 is YFSETQ. Here the CDR3 reads CASSFSSVYTGELFF. The CDR3 bases are TGCGCCAGCAGCTTCTCCAGTGTTTACACCGGGGAGCTGTTTTTT.

The CDR3 DNA follows: TGCGCCAGCAGCCAAGGAGGGATAGGTGAGCAGTTCTTC. Encoded protein: CASSQGGIGEQFF. This chain joins TRBV4-1 and TRBJ2-1, with TRBD2 as a possible D gene (5 bases). Deletions cut 1 base from V and 9 bases from J, with 10 bases between. CDR1 and CDR2 from the germline V gene are MGHRA and YSYEKL. This CDR3 is built from 13 residues.

The chain couples TRBV10-3 to TRBJ2-7, with D hard to call. Trimming removed 3 bases from V and 7 bases from J, with 7 bases in between. CDR1 and CDR2 from the germline V gene are ENHRY and SYGVKD. The CDR3 is made up of 11 amino acids. CDR3 DNA: TGTGCCATCAGTGATTGGGGAGAGCAGTACTTC. As protein: CAISDWGEQYF.

In DNA, the CDR3 is TGCGCCAGCAGCTTGGAGGCGGAGGTAGACGAGCAGTACTTC. Protein sequence: CASSLEAEVDEQYF. The V call is TRBV5-1, the J call TRBJ2-7; D is perhaps TRBD2 (5 bases). The CDR3 is 14 residues long. Germline CDR1 is SGHRS and CDR2 is YFSETQ. With 0 bases removed from V and 5 bases from J, the gap between germline ends came to 12 bases.

V is TRBV28 and J is TRBJ1-2, with 11 bases aligning to TRBD1. Losses at the gene ends were 6 bases for V and 3 bases for J; bases not matched to a gene: 3. Germline V CDR1 and CDR2: MDHEN, SYDVKM. CDR3 size: 14 residues. The CDR3 reads CASRRTGGDYGYTF. The CDR3 DNA is TGTGCCAGCAGGAGGACAGGGGGCGACTATGGCTACACCTTC.

CDR3 region: CASRLAGLAGGHEQYF. CDR3 coding DNA: TGTGCAAGTCGCTTAGCAGGGTTAGCGGGAGGGCACGAGCAGTACTTC. V usage is TRBV12-2 and J usage is TRBJ2-7; the D call of TRBD2 is as the table states it, not checked on the DNA. TRBV12-2 is marked as a pseudogene. This CDR3 contains 16 residues.

The CDR3 protein is CASSSAEGFGNTIYF. CDR3 in DNA: TGTGCCAGCAGCTCGGCTGAGGGGTTTGGAAACACCATATATTTT. This rearrangement joins TRBV5-8 to TRBJ1-3, with D possibly TRBD1 on 5 matching bases. The germline gives CDR1 SGHTS, CDR2 YDEGEE. With 3 bases removed from V and 3 bases from J, the gap between germline ends came to 13 bases. The CDR3 spans 15 residues.

The chain combines TRBV19 with TRBJ1-5; no definite D call. Trimming pared 7 bases from V and 11 bases from J, leaving 21 bases between. Germline-derived CDR1 and CDR2 are LNHDA and SQIVND (reference sequence). This CDR3 has 14 residues. This chain's CDR3 is CASTGRTDDRTQHF. For the CDR3, the DNA is TGTGCCAGTACGGGAAGGACGGACGATAGAACCCAGCATTTT.

This chain connects TRBV6-5 to TRBJ1-6; D not resolved. Germline assignment: CDR1 MNHEY and CDR2 SVGAGI. The CDR3 is 14 amino acids. V dropped 2 bases and J dropped 7 bases, with 9 bases sitting between them. The CDR3 here is CASSYGRRNSPLHF. The CDR3 bases are TGTGCCAGCAGTTACGGCCGGAGGAATTCACCCCTCCACTTT.

DNA of the CDR3: TGTGCCAGCCGCGGCACTGGTTCACCCCTCCACTTT. This sequence encodes CASRGTGSPLHF. This chain links TRBV6-5 with TRBJ1-6; D uncertain. CDR1 is MNHEY and CDR2 is SVGAGI in the germline V gene. This CDR3 has 12 residues. V shed 8 bases and J shed 9 bases, with 11 bases lying between them.